This entry features one T cell receptor (beta chain) sequence. The assay was immunoSEQ multiplex PCR, and TCRdb's table has in-frame clones only and misses some. Seen here are 40,000 to 50,000 clones, 90% observed once, and the top ten hold over 4%. Germline CDR1 SGHVS, CDR2 FNYEAQ. CDR3 length: 15 residues. V dropped 6 bases and J dropped 8 bases, with 20 bases sitting between them. The data derive from a study of blood T cell repertoires in COVID-19. The overall study: Italy, Spain and the United States were the sources of the convalescent and acute COVID-19 samples. T cells, B-cell-depleted T cells, or PBMCs supplied cDNA or gDNA.

The genes are TRBV7-6 and TRBJ2-1; weak D call: TRBD1 (6 bases). The specimen sequenced was peripheral blood. The TCR originated in a man aged 70 or older with acute or convalescent COVID-19. The CDR3 DNA sequence: TGTGCCAGCAGTCGACAGGTGGGGATACAGGATGAGCAGTTCTTC. This sequence encodes CASSRQVGIQDEQFF. The full variable domain, in which reference TRBV7-6 and TRBJ2-1 provide the parts outside the CDR3, is GAGVSQSPRYKVTKRGQDVALRCDPISGHVSLYWYRQALGQGPEFLTYFNYEAQQDKSGLPNDRFSAERPEGSISTLTIQRTEQRDSAMYRCASSRQVGIQDEQFFGPGTRLTVL.